This TCR beta chain is drawn from a study of beta chain features in type 1 diabetes (dated by TCRdb to the late 2010s). General notes on the study: Mean age, gender distribution, total cell number and subset yield did not differ between patients and healthy donors. A total of roughly 100 million sorted cells were examined across all samples, and a strong correlation was observed between cell number per subset and RNA yield. The study compared the TCRB repertoires of sorted circulating CD4+ T cell subsets in recently diagnosed type 1 diabetes patients with those in matched healthy donors. Regulatory and stem cell-like memory subsets were obtained from only 8 patients and roughly eight healthy donors, while naive and central memory subsets were obtained from all 30 or so donors.

Study-wide findings and limitations: A moderate but significant shortening of TCRB CDR3 length was observed in type 1 diabetes patients in all four CD4+ subsets. Naive, central memory and regulatory TCRB repertoires appeared to be more similar among patients than among healthy donors. Because cDNA rather than genomic DNA was sequenced, highly expressing activated cells could have been over-represented, although no difference in activation and CD3 levels was found between groups. PCR might favor shorter templates, but patient and control samples were amplified and corrected together, so any skew would affect both groups equally. Only small numbers of individuals were included in the HLA sub-analyses, which left unresolved whether HLA type had any influence on TCRB rearrangement. At VDJ recombination sites, patients with type 1 diabetes made fewer insertions and deleted more nucleotides, a pattern implying thymic rearrangement abnormalities.

As for this clone: Which antigen it targets is not known. One base away there is no much larger clone; base qualities are not given.

The entire amount of isolated RNA was reverse transcribed using the High Capacity cDNA Reverse Transcription Kit, so the sequenced TCRB transcripts were expressed ones. Deep immunoSEQ sequencing was applied to naive, central memory and regulatory T cell samples, giving an average of about 3.8 million total reads per sample. Sorted cells were lysed in RLT buffer and RNA was extracted with DNase-treated RNeasy Micro or Mini kits, depending on cell number. To prevent cross-contamination, each cell subset was processed individually, whereas patient and healthy donor samples were processed jointly. Using the immunoSEQ multiplex PCR, TCRB sequences were amplified from cDNA into 87-bp fragments spanning the CDR3 region. The amplicons were sequenced using the Illumina HiSeq platform. The original methods were these. PCR bias was corrected computationally using synthetic template baselines, and reads within Hamming distance 2 were collapsed, with unmergeable singletons discarded. Reads were aligned to IMGT to assign V, D and J genes, CDR3 length, and insertions or deletions at six rearrangement sites. Within each subset, clonotype counts were normalized to sorted cell number, after which true diversity and Gini coefficients were computed with the tcR R package. The overlap coefficient, calculated on TCRB nucleotide sequences, was used to measure repertoire sharing. Out-of-frame TCRB sequences from naive cells were analyzed as a proxy for the pre-selection repertoire. Entries here come from immuneACCESS through TCRdb and include only in-frame sequences with V and J called. Some clones fail to appear in such tables; in the studies checked, an unresolved V gene covers under half of the shortfall, and the cause of the remainder is unknown. V, J and clone size are those of that table, while D and trimming were read from the DNA. The sample yields 500,000 to 800,000 clones; 9.5% to 15% were counted once. Together, the top ten hold more than 0.1% of the sample.

Each donor gave one peripheral blood draw, averaging approximately 120 mL, which was collected into heparinised tubes. Naive, central memory, regulatory and stem cell-like memory CD4+ T cells were sorted on a BD FACSAria II using a panel including CD45RO, CCR7, CD25, CD127, CD95 and CD27. Purity was above 95% for every sorted population. PBMCs were isolated immediately by Lymphoprep density gradient centrifugation and stained directly without culture. To minimize batch effects, samples were stained and sorted in pairs, one healthy donor with one patient per experiment. Sequencing was performed on naive CD4+ T cells from blood. The sample's cell subset or site label is to be understood as: true naive CD4+ T cells. The receptor was isolated from a man younger than 40 with type 1 diabetes.

CDR3 protein: CASSDQGHNSPLHF. The DNA is as follows: TGCGCCAGCAGTGACCAGGGGCATAATTCACCCCTCCACTTT. Recombination linked TRBV10-2 to TRBJ1-6, and possibly TRBD1, on 6 matching bases. CDR1 and CDR2 are read off the germline V gene as WSHSY and SAAADI. The CDR3 has 14 amino acids, counting the end cysteine and phenylalanine. Here the CDR3 DNA is all that survives: 42 bases in frame from base 1. Trimming takes 3 bases from V and 5 bases from J, and the germline ends sit 8 bases apart.